Included here is one TCR beta chain sequence, with context. Antigen specificity is unknown. The repertoire was sequenced with immunoSEQ multiplex PCR; TCRdb's copy has only in-frame clones and lacks some. This table has 40,000 or so clones, about half appearing once. The junction had 14 bases not matched to a gene; V was cut back by 5 bases and J by 3 bases. Germline V gene lookup returns CDR1 SGHVS and CDR2 FQNEAQ. CDR3 length: 18 amino acids. This specimen belongs to a study of cytotoxic CD8 clonotypes in ibrutinib-treated CLL. Broader study findings: Clonality showed a rise at ibrutinib response that reversed toward baseline at progression.

This chain connects TRBV7-8 to TRBJ1-3; 9 nucleotides align to TRBD1. The receptor was derived from a human donor with chronic lymphocytic leukemia. Specimen: PBMCs, collected before ibrutinib treatment. CDR3 nucleotides: TGTGCCAGCAGCCAAGAAGACCGGGACAGGGTCGTTGGAAACACCATATATTTT. Translated, it gives CASSQEDRDRVVGNTIYF. Filled out from reference TRBV7-8 and TRBJ1-3, the complete variable domain reads GAGVSQSPRYKVAKRGQDVALRCDPISGHVSLFWYQQALGQGPEFLTYFQNEAQLDKSGLPSDRFFAERPEGSVSTLKIQRTQQEDSAVYLCASSQEDRDRVVGNTIYFGEGSWLTVV.